The clone carrying this T cell receptor (beta chain) was counted ten times or more. Time point meaning: newly diagnosed GD, antithyroid drugs for less than 3 months. The TCR library was made from RNA extracted from PBMCs. Germline assignment: CDR1 SGHDT and CDR2 YYEEEE. The length of the CDR3 is 16 residues. Trimming took 4 bases from V and 4 from J; bases not matched to a gene: 7. To make TCR beta libraries, researchers used iRepertoire HTBI primers and Arm-PCR of CDR3 regions. TCRdb reprocessed the multiplex PCR reads with MiXCR, giving one entry per CDR3 protein. The sample yields 500,000 or so distinct CDR3 sequences, more than 15% seen once. This entry comes from a study of regulatory T cells in long-lasting Graves disease. These data are also associated with another study on T cells in Graves' hyperthyroidism and ophthalmopathy.

The TCR comes from a woman aged 35-65 years with Graves disease. The sequencing used peripheral blood mononuclear cells (PBMCs), collected at new diagnosis, from a patient treated with antithyroid drugs. The V gene is TRBV5-6, the J gene TRBJ2-3; the match to TRBD2 covers 12 bases. The CDR3 DNA follows: TGTGCCAGCAGCACCCTACTAGCGGGGGGACCAGATACGCAGTATTTT. It is translated as CASSTLLAGGPDTQYF.